This T cell receptor beta chain was captured by sequencing in a study of shared clonotypes between healthy human individuals. About the study: Three plates each covered CD4 naive and memory; CD8 naive two, CD8 memory one.

Comments on this clone: Its specificity is not known.

Repertoires were generated with immunoSEQ multiplex PCR, while TCRdb's copy carries only in-frame clones and drops some. The profile covers 2 million to 3 million clones, with 93% appearing a single time and about 0.34% taken by the ten largest. Regarding the study as a whole: The study drew on few donors, limiting represented genetic and exposure-history diversity.

Adult Caucasians living in Nashville, Tennessee made up all of the donors. Deletions cut 2 bases from V and 2 bases from J, with 9 bases between. From germline, CDR1 is SGHDN and CDR2 FVKESK. The CDR3 spans 14 residues. The sequence came from a man in his late teens or twenties in good health. Some clones in this sample may be carry-over from other donors' samples. The sample was naive CD4+ T cells from PBMCs. Subset specified: CD45RA+ positively selected. V and J are TRBV14 and TRBJ1-2, with D uncertain. The CDR3 region has the DNA TGTGCCAGCAGCCAAATGATGGCCAACTATGGCTACACCTTC. As protein: CASSQMMANYGYTF.